These T cell receptor beta chains were read from a single sample in a study of CD8 T cells in Susac syndrome. TCRdb reprocessed the immunoSEQ multiplex PCR reads via MiXCR and lists one record per CDR3 protein. This sample yields some 300,000 distinct CDR3 sequences, of which 89% are seen a single time; approximately 0.2% belongs to the top ten. The specimen sequenced was CD8+ T cells from PBMCs. These receptor sequences come from a human donor with multiple sclerosis. CDR3s include the opening cysteine and the closing phenylalanine or tryptophan. Fields, in order: D gene, V gene, J gene, CDR3 protein. A D gene is named only where the DNA matches it firmly.

>TRBD2|TRBV12-3/TRBV12-4|TRBJ2-1
CASNAGTSGGPTYNEQFF
>NA|TRBV20-1|TRBJ2-7
CSASPYGGRGEQYF
>TRBD1|TRBV6-2/TRBV6-3|TRBJ2-2
CASRTDRGLTGELFF
>NA|TRBV5-6|TRBJ2-7
CASSSDGTYEQYF
>NA|TRBV7-9|TRBJ2-1
CASSFGLLTYNEQFF
>NA|TRBV5-4|TRBJ1-4
CASSTDTGLEKLFF
>NA|TRBV6-1|TRBJ2-7
CASNRRNTPLEQYF
>TRBD2|TRBV27|TRBJ2-7
CASTPSGLAYEQYF
>NA|TRBV12-3/TRBV12-4|TRBJ1-4
CASSPWGPNEKLFF
>TRBD2|TRBV3-1|TRBJ2-5
CASSHTGSGSETQYF
>NA|TRBV9|TRBJ2-3
CASSVLSSNGRDTQYF
>NA|TRBV2|TRBJ1-2
CASSDLWLTGF
>NA|TRBV5-1|TRBJ1-2
CASSLTGPTYGYTF
>TRBD2|TRBV11-2|TRBJ2-1
CASSSRTSGRDEQFF
>NA|TRBV4-1|TRBJ1-6
CASSQDDLLGSPLHF
>NA|TRBV27|TRBJ1-5
CASRRGGWSNQPQHF
>NA|TRBV4-2|TRBJ2-2
CASSQGPKTLPGELFF
>NA|TRBV28|TRBJ2-7
CASRERGYEQYF
>NA|TRBV5-6|TRBJ2-3
CASRFGVLATDTQYF
>NA|TRBV27|TRBJ1-6
CASSLLGNNSPLHF